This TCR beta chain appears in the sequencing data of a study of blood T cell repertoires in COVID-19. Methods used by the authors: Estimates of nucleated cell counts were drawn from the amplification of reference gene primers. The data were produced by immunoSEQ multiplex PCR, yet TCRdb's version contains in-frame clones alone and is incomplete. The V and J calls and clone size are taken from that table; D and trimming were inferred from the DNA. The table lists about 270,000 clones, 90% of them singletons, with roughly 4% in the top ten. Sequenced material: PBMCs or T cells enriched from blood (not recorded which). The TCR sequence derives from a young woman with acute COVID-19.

The CDR3 bases are TGTGCCAGCAGTTATGGGCAGGTTAATTCACCCCTCCACTTT. Translating it yields CASSYGQVNSPLHF. This sequence joins TRBV6-5 and TRBJ1-6, with D unresolved. Looked up from germline, CDR1 is MNHEY and CDR2 is SVGAGI. Trimming stripped 3 bases from V and 6 bases from J, with 9 bases between. This CDR3 has 14 residues.